A single TCR beta chain is shown here with its context. It was with 60 Vbeta and 13 Jbeta primers that the PCR ran. Here immunoSEQ multiplex PCR was the method, and the copy in TCRdb shows in-frame clones only, minus some. The sample has 150,000 to 200,000 clones, roughly 77% seen once. Germline-derived CDR1 and CDR2 are SGHAT and FQNNGV. This CDR3 spans 15 amino acids. The trim removed 6 bases at V and 8 bases at J, leaving 8 bases unmatched. This record belongs to a study of cytomegalovirus exposure and HLA in healthy donors. The receptor was derived from a man in his late teens or twenties in good health and CMV-seropositive. The sample taken for sequencing was PBMCs. The V gene is TRBV11-2, the J gene TRBJ2-1; TRBD2 agrees at 12 bases. CDR3 in amino acids: CASSPGLAGLDEQFF. As DNA, the CDR3 is TGTGCCAGCAGTCCTGGACTAGCGGGGTTGGATGAGCAGTTCTTC.